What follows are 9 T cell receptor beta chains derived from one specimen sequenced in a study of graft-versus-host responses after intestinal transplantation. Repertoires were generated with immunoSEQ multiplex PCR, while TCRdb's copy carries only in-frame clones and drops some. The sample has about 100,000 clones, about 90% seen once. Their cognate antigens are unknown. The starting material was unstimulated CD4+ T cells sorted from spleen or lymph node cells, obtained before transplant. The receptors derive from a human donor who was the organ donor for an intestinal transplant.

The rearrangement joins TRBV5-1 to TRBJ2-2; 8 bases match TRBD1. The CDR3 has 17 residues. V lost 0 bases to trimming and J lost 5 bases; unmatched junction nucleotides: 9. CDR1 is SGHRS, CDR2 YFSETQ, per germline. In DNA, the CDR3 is TGCGCCAGCAGCTTGGCCCCGGACAGGGTGGCGACCGGGGAGCTGTTTTTT. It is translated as CASSLAPDRVATGELFF.

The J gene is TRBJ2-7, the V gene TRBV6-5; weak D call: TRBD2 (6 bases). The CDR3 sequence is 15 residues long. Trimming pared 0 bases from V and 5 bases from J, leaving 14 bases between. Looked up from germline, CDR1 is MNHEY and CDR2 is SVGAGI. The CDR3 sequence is CASSYSPSVGHEQYF. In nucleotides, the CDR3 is TGTGCCAGCAGTTACTCGCCTAGCGTGGGCCACGAGCAGTACTTC.

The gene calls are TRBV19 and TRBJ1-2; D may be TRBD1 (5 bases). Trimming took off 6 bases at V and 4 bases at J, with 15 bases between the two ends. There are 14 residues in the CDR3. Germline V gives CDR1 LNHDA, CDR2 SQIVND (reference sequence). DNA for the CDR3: TGTGCCAGTAGAACCCCCGGGACGTTCTATGGCTACACCTTC. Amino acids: CASRTPGTFYGYTF.

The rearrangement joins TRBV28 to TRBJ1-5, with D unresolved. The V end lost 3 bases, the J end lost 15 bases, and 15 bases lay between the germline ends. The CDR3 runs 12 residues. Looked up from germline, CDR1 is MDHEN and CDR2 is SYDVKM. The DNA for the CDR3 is TGTGCCAGCAGTTTTTTGGGCGGTTTTTGGCATTTT. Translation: CASSFLGGFWHF.

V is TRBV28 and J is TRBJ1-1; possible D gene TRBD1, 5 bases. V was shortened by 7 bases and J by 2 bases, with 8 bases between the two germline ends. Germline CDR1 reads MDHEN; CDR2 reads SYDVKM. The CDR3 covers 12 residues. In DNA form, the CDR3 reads TGTGCCAGCAATCAGGGTAACACTGAAGCTTTCTTT. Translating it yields CASNQGNTEAFF.

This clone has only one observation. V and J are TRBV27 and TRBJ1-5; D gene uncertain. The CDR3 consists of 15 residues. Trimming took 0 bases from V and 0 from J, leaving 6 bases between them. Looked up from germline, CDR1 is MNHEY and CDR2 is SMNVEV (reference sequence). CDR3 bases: TGTGCCAGCAGTTTATCAATTAATAGCAATCAGCCCCAGCATTTT. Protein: CASSLSINSNQPQHF.

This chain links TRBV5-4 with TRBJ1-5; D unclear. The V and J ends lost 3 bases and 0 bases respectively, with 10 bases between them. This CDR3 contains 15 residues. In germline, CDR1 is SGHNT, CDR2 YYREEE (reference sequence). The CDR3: CASSSYPGSNQPQHF. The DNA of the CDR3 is TGTGCCAGCAGCTCCTATCCGGGTAGCAATCAGCCCCAGCATTTT.

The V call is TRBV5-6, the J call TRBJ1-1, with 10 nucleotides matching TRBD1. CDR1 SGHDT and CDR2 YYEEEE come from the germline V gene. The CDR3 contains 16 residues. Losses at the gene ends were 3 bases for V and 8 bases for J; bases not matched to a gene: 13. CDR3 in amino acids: CASSSPTGTGVSEAFF. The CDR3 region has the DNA TGTGCCAGCAGCTCCCCGACCGGGACAGGGGTATCCGAAGCTTTCTTT.

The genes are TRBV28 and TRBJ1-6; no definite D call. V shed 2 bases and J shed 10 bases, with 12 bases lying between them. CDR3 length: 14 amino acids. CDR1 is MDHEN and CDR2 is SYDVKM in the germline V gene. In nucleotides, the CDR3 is TGTGCCAGCAGTTTAAAGGGAAGTTGGTCACCCCTCCACTTT. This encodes CASSLKGSWSPLHF.